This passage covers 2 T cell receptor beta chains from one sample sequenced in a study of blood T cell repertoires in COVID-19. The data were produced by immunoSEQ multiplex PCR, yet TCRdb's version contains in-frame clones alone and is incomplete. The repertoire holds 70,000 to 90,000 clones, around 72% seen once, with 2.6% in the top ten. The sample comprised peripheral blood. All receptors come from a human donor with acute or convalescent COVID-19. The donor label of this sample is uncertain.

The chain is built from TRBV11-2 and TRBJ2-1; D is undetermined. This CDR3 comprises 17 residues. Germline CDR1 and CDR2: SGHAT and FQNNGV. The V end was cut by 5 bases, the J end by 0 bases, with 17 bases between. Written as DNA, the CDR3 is TGTGCCAGCAGCCCTCCCCAGCGAGAAAGCTCCTACAATGAGCAGTTCTTC. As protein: CASSPPQRESSYNEQFF.

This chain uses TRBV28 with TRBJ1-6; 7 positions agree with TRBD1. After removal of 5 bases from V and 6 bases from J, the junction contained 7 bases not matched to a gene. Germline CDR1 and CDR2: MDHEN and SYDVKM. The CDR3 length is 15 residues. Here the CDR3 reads CASSPQTGINSPLHF. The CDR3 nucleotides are TGTGCCAGCAGTCCCCAGACAGGGATTAATTCACCCCTCCACTTT.